What follows are 26 T cell receptor beta chains derived from one specimen sequenced in a study of glioma-infiltrating T cells after dendritic cell vaccination. The method was immunoSEQ multiplex PCR; TCRdb's version includes in-frame clones alone and lacks a portion of them. Counted here are roughly 51,000 clones, 65% to 90% occurring once; the ten biggest clones make up about an eighth. Source: blood, taken before dendritic cell vaccination. The origin of the receptors is a human donor with glioblastoma.

The CDR3 coding sequence is TGCGCCAGCAGCCTGGGACAGGGGGACCAAGAGACCCAGTACTTC. Translated: CASSLGQGDQETQYF. The gene calls are TRBV10-1 and TRBJ2-5; TRBD1 aligns across 11 bases. The V gene's germline CDR1 is WNHNN and CDR2 SYGVQD (reference sequence). This CDR3 is 15 amino acids long. Trimming cost V 6 bases and J 0 bases; bases outside gene matches: 3.

This chain uses TRBV7-8 with TRBJ2-7; D is possibly TRBD1 (6 bases). The length of the CDR3 is 15 residues. CDR1 is SGHVS and CDR2 is FQNEAQ in the germline V gene. Trimming removed 6 bases at V and 2 bases at J, with 17 bases between. In DNA, the CDR3 is TGTGCCAGCAGTACCCGGGACACCTTGGCCTACGAGCAGTACTTC. Encoded protein: CASSTRDTLAYEQYF.

The chain couples TRBV9 to TRBJ2-1; 8 bases align to TRBD2. Unmatched junction bases numbered 5, after V lost 4 bases and J lost 5 bases. The CDR3 spans 14 residues. From germline, CDR1 is SGDLS and CDR2 YYNGEE. DNA for the CDR3: TGTGCCAGCAGCTTACGGGAGGGCCACAATGAGCAGTTCTTC. Protein product: CASSLREGHNEQFF. The complete variable domain, with remaining parts taken from reference TRBV9 and TRBJ2-1, reads DSGVTQTPKHLITATGQRVTLRCSPRSGDLSVYWYQQSLDQGLQFLIQYYNGEERAKGNILERFSAQQFPDLHSELNLSSLELGDSALYFCASSLREGHNEQFFGPGTRLTVL.

V gene TRBV14 combines with J gene TRBJ2-1; D may be TRBD1 (6 bases). The CDR3 loop spans 18 amino acids. Per germline, CDR1 SGHDN and CDR2 FVKESK. Trimming removed 2 bases from V and 8 bases from J, with 25 bases in between. The CDR3 nucleotides read TGTGCCAGCAGCCAAATAGGTTTTGGGGCAGGGGAGTTGGATGAGCAGTTCTTC. Its translation is CASSQIGFGAGELDEQFF. The full variable domain, rest sourced from reference TRBV14 and TRBJ2-1, is EAGVTQFPSHSVIEKGQTVTLRCDPISGHDNLYWYRRVMGKEIKFLLHFVKESKQDESGMPNNRFLAERTGGTYSTLKVQPAELEDSGVYFCASSQIGFGAGELDEQFFGPGTRLTVL.

V usage is TRBV19 and J usage is TRBJ1-1; no reliable D call. The germline CDR1 and CDR2 sequences are LNHDA and SQIVND (reference sequence). The V end was cut by 3 bases, the J end by 0 bases, with 14 bases between. This CDR3 has 16 residues. This chain's CDR3 is CASSISVQAVNTEAFF. The CDR3 DNA is TGTGCCAGTAGTATTAGTGTCCAGGCTGTGAACACTGAAGCTTTCTTT.

The CDR3 DNA is TGTGCCAGCAGCTTAGCGGGGCAGGGCCTCTCCTACGAGCAGTACTTC. Amino acid sequence: CASSLAGQGLSYEQYF. The chain has TRBV7-6 and TRBJ2-5, with D perhaps matching TRBD1 (5 bases). The J call may be in error: the DNA end matches TRBJ2-7 better. Germline values: CDR1 SGHVS, CDR2 FNYEAQ. The CDR3 is made up of 16 amino acids.

This chain links TRBV5-1 with TRBJ2-2; no clear D. The CDR3 has 15 amino acids. The germline V and J ends were trimmed by 2 bases and 8 bases, with 16 bases remaining between them. Germline CDR1 reads SGHRS; CDR2 reads YFSETQ. The CDR3 loop reads CASSLDLSVSGELFF. The CDR3 DNA is TGCGCCAGCAGCTTAGACTTGAGCGTATCTGGGGAGCTGTTTTTT.

As DNA, the CDR3 is TGTGCTAGTGGTTTGGTACGTTCAGGACCGAGGGATGAGCAGTTCTTC. Its protein product is CASGLVRSGPRDEQFF. The rearrangement uses TRBV12-5 and TRBJ2-1; a weak D match, TRBD2 (5 bases). In germline, CDR1 is LGHNT, CDR2 FRNRAP. V shed 0 bases and J shed 8 bases, with 17 bases lying between them. This CDR3 is 16 amino acids long.

The gene calls are TRBV18 and TRBJ2-3, with a possible D match to TRBD1 (8 bases). This CDR3 region has 16 residues. Germline V gene data show CDR1 as KGHSH and CDR2 as LQKENI. V gave up 5 bases and J gave up 1 base, with 16 bases separating them. CDR3: CASSSDRGGGTDTQYF. The DNA for the CDR3 is TGTGCCAGCTCATCCGACAGGGGAGGGGGCACAGATACGCAGTATTTT.

By share, this clone ranks as medium-sized. This chain joins TRBV6-5 and TRBJ1-4, with TRBD1 as a possible D gene (5 bases). The length of the CDR3 is 15 residues. With 2 bases removed from V and 5 bases from J, the gap between germline ends came to 12 bases. Looked up from germline, CDR1 is MNHEY and CDR2 is SVGAGI. CDR3 sequence: CASSYDFPGNEKLFF. The CDR3 region has the DNA TGTGCCAGCAGTTACGACTTCCCAGGGAATGAAAAACTGTTTTTT.

The V call is TRBV11-3, the J call TRBJ2-3; 10 positions agree with TRBD1. Trimming at V came to 5 bases and at J to 5 bases, leaving 4 bases not matched to a gene. The CDR3 has 14 residues. CDR1 is SGHNT and CDR2 is YENEEA in the germline V gene. CDR3 in DNA: TGTGCCAGCAGCGTGGGACAGGGGAAAGATACGCAGTATTTT. Its translation is CASSVGQGKDTQYF.

V usage is TRBV7-3 and J usage is TRBJ1-2; TRBD1 aligns across 9 bases. Germline CDR1 reads SGHTA; CDR2 reads FQGTGA. The CDR3 runs to 12 residues. V dropped 5 bases and J dropped 8; count of bases not matched to a gene: 3. The CDR3 DNA follows: TGTGCCAGCAGCCCGGACAGGGGAGGCTACACCTTC. Its protein is CASSPDRGGYTF. The entire variable domain, with the rest obtained from reference TRBV7-3 and TRBJ1-2, is as follows: GAGVSQTPSNKVTEKGKYVELRCDPISGHTALYWYRQSLGQGPEFLIYFQGTGAADDSGLPNDRFFAVRPEGSVSTLKIQRTERGDSAVYLCASSPDRGGYTFGSGTRLTVV.

There are a few counts of this clone. The V and J genes are TRBV6-5 and TRBJ2-5; 10 bases fit TRBD1. V lost 5 bases to trimming and J lost 12 bases; unmatched junction nucleotides: 6. The CDR3 totals 12 residues. Germline assignment: CDR1 MNHEY and CDR2 SVGAGI. CDR3 sequence (DNA): TGTGCCAGCAGTCAGACAGGGGGCCATAAGTACTTC. Its protein is CASSQTGGHKYF.

The chain carries TRBV7-2 and TRBJ1-2; D may be TRBD1 (5 bases). This CDR3 region has 13 residues. Germline V lookup: CDR1 SGHTA, CDR2 FQGNSA. Deletions cut 1 base from V and 8 bases from J, with 11 bases between. The CDR3 coding sequence is TGTGCCAGCAGCTTAGGGCCAGGGTCGGGCTACACCTTC. Translation: CASSLGPGSGYTF. The full variable domain, rest sourced from reference TRBV7-2 and TRBJ1-2, is GAGVSQSPSNKVTEKGKDVELRCDPISGHTALYWYRQSLGQGLEFLIYFQGNSAPDKSGLPSDRFSAERTGGSVSTLTIQRTQQEDSAVYLCASSLGPGSGYTFGSGTRLTVV.

The chain recombines TRBV19 with TRBJ1-1; TRBD1 agrees at 7 bases. This CDR3 spans 13 amino acids. Germline trimming cut 10 bases from V and 0 bases from J; bases unmatched to any gene: 5. Germline CDR1 reads LNHDA; CDR2 reads SQIVND (reference sequence). Here the CDR3 DNA reads TGTGCCACCCGGGACAGTATGAACACTGAAGCTTTCTTT. Protein sequence: CATRDSMNTEAFF.

This sequence joins TRBV7-9 and TRBJ2-7, with 7 bases lining up with TRBD1. From germline, CDR1 is SEHNR and CDR2 FQNEAQ (reference sequence). V was pared by 5 bases and J by 6 bases, with 7 bases of the junction left unmatched. The CDR3 contains 13 residues. CDR3 nucleotides: TGTGCCAGCAGCCTGGGACAGACGGGCGAGCAGTACTTC. This translates into CASSLGQTGEQYF. Full variable domain (missing parts from reference TRBV7-9 and TRBJ2-7): DTGVSQNPRHKITKRGQNVTFRCDPISEHNRLYWYRQTLGQGPEFLTYFQNEAQLEKSRLLSDRFSAERPKGSFSTLEIQRTEQGDSAMYLCASSLGQTGEQYFGPGTRLTVT.

CDR3: CASSQNLGGAKGGIQYF. The DNA for the CDR3 is TGCGCCAGCAGCCAAAATCTGGGGGGGGCGAAGGGAGGCATTCAGTACTTC. The chain has TRBV4-3 and TRBJ2-4; D possibly corresponds to TRBD2 (7 bases). V was trimmed by 2 bases and J by 9 bases, leaving 23 bases between them. Germline V gives CDR1 LGHNA, CDR2 YSLEER. The CDR3 length is 17 residues.

The table lists this clone with a count of one. V gene TRBV15 combines with J gene TRBJ1-1; possible D gene TRBD1, 5 bases. V was cut by 0 bases and J by 5 bases, with 13 bases left in between. Germline V gene lookup returns CDR1 LNHNV and CDR2 YYDKDF (reference sequence). The CDR3 contains 15 residues. The CDR3 nucleotides read TGTGCCACCAGCAGAGATTGGGCAGGGTCAACTGAAGCTTTCTTT. Encoded protein: CATSRDWAGSTEAFF.

CDR3 amino acids: CASSQVLPEAFF. In nucleotides, the CDR3 is TGTGCCAGCAGCCAAGTGCTACCTGAAGCTTTCTTT. The rearrangement uses TRBV14 and TRBJ1-1; D unclear. Looked up from germline, CDR1 is SGHDN and CDR2 is FVKESK. Between the trimmed V and J ends, which lost 1 base and 6 bases, there was a span of 6 bases. The CDR3 loop spans 12 amino acids.

This chain links TRBV7-8 with TRBJ2-1, with unresolved D. V lost 1 base to trimming and J lost 11 bases, with 12 bases between them. Germline V gives CDR1 SGHVS, CDR2 FQNEAQ. This CDR3 region has 13 residues. In DNA, the CDR3 is TGTGCCAGCAGCTTAGGAGAAACTTATCAGCAGTTCTTC. Protein sequence: CASSLGETYQQFF.

This clone has just one count. V and J are TRBV11-3 and TRBJ2-3; D perhaps matches TRBD2 (6 bases). Germline lookup yields CDR1 SGHNT and CDR2 YENEEA. CDR3 length: 15 amino acids. Trimming removed 5 bases from V and 0 bases from J, with 12 bases in between. The CDR3 coding sequence is TGTGCCAGCAGCCAGATCGGGGGTAGCACAGATACGCAGTATTTT. This codes for CASSQIGGSTDTQYF.

The chain joins TRBV11-2 to TRBJ1-6; D remains ambiguous. The length of the CDR3 is 13 residues. V was pared by 1 base and J by 10 bases, with 8 bases between. Germline V CDR1 and CDR2: SGHAT, FQNNGV. This chain's CDR3 is CASSLGGGSPLHF. For the CDR3, the DNA is TGTGCCAGCAGCTTAGGAGGCGGATCACCCCTCCACTTT.

This clone came up a few times. The chain links TRBV29-1 to TRBJ2-1; weak D call: TRBD2 (6 bases). Germline CDR1 SQVTM, CDR2 ANQGSEA. The CDR3 has 13 residues. V lost 1 base and J lost 6, with 10 bases in between. In DNA form, the CDR3 reads TGCAGCGTTGAAGGTGGGGGGAGCAATGAGCAGTTCTTC. Amino acids: CSVEGGGSNEQFF.

This clone showed up just once. The chain has TRBV27 and TRBJ2-7; 13 nucleotides match TRBD2. CDR3 length: 18 residues. J was trimmed by 6 bases and V by 5 bases; bases with no gene match: 16. Germline V gene sequence: CDR1 MNHEY, CDR2 SMNVEV (reference sequence). CDR3 in DNA: TGTGCCAGCAGTCAACCCTCCGGACTAGCGGGAGCGAGGTTCGAGCAGTACTTC. Translation gives CASSQPSGLAGARFEQYF.

The chain has TRBV5-1 and TRBJ2-4; D remains unclear. Germline V gene data show CDR1 as SGHRS and CDR2 as YFSETQ. V was pared by 0 bases and J by 5 bases, with 6 bases between. The CDR3 consists of 13 residues. Here the CDR3 DNA reads TGCGCCAGCAGCTTGGTCACAGAAAACATTCAGTACTTC. Translated, it gives CASSLVTENIQYF.

The J gene is TRBJ2-5, the V gene TRBV5-1; D uncertain. CDR3 size: 14 residues. Between the trimmed V and J ends, which lost 0 bases and 1 base, there was a span of 7 bases. Germline V gene sequence: CDR1 SGHRS, CDR2 YFSETQ. The CDR3 DNA sequence: TGCGCCAGCAGCTTGGGGTCAGGCCAAGAGACCCAGTACTTC. Its translation is CASSLGSGQETQYF.